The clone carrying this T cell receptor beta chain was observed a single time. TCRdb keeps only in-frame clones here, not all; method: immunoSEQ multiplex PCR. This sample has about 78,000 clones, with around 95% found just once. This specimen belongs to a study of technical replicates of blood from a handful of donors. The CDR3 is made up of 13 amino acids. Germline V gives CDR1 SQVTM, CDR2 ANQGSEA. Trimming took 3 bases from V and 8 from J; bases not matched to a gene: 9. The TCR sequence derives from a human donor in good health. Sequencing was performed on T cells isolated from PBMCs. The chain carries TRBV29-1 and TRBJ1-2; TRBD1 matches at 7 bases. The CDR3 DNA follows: TGCAGCGTTGATGTGGCAGGGGGGAGAGGCTACACCTTC. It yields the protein CSVDVAGGRGYTF. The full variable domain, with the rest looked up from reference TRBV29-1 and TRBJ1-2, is SAVISQKPSRDICQRGTSLTIQCQVDSQVTMMFWYRQQPGQSLTLIATANQGSEATYESGFVIDKFPISRPNLTFSTLTVSNMSPEDSSIYLCSVDVAGGRGYTFGSGTRLTVV.